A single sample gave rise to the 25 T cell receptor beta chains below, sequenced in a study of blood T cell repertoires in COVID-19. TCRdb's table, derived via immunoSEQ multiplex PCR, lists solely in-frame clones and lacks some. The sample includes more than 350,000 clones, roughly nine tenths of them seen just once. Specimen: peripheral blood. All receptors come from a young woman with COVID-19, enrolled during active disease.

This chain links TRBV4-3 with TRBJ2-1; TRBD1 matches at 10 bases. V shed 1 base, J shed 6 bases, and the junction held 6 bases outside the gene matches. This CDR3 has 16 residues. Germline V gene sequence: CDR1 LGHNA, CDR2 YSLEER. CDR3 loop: CASSQGRGTGVNEQFF. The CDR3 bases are TGCGCCAGCAGCCAAGGTAGAGGGACAGGGGTCAATGAGCAGTTCTTC.

The DNA for the CDR3 is TGTGCCAGCAGAAATCAACCGGGACTGTCTAACGGCTACACCTTC. Residues: CASRNQPGLSNGYTF. This chain connects TRBV28 to TRBJ1-2; possibly TRBD1 for D (5 bases). The CDR3 is made up of 15 amino acids. Per the germline V gene, CDR1 is MDHEN and CDR2 is SYDVKM. V lost 6 bases to trimming and J lost 8 bases, with 22 bases between them.

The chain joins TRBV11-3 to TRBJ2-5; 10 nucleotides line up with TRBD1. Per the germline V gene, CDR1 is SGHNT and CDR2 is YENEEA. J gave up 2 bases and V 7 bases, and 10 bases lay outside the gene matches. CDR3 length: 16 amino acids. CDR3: CASTKGDRGPQETQYF. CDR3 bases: TGTGCCAGCACAAAAGGGGACAGGGGACCGCAAGAGACCCAGTACTTC.

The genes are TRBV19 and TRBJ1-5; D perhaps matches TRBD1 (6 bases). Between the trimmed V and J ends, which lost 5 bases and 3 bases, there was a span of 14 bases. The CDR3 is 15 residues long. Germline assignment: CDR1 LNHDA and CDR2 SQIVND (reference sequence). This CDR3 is CASSRQGSSNQPQHF. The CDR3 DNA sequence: TGTGCCAGTAGTCGTCAGGGGTCATCCAATCAGCCCCAGCATTTT.

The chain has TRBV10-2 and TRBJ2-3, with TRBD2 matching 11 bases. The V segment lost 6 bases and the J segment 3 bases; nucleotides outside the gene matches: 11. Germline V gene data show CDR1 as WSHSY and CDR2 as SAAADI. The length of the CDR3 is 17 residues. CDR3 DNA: TGCGCCAGCAGAACCAGTCAGGGACTAGCGGCTACAGATACGCAGTATTTT. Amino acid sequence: CASRTSQGLAATDTQYF.

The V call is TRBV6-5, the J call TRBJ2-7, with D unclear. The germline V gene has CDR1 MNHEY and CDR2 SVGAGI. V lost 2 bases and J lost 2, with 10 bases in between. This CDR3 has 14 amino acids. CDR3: CASSYNRGTYEQYV. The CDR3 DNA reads TGTGCCAGCAGTTACAATCGCGGAACCTACGAGCAGTACGTC.

This CDR3 reads CASSRSAQGSTDTQYF. CDR3 DNA: TGCGCCAGCAGCCGGTCCGCACAGGGAAGCACAGATACGCAGTATTTT. The chain uses TRBV4-3 and TRBJ2-3; tentatively, D is TRBD1 (6 bases). V was pared by 4 bases and J by 0 bases, with 14 bases between. CDR3 length: 16 residues. Per the germline V gene, CDR1 is LGHNA and CDR2 is YSLEER.

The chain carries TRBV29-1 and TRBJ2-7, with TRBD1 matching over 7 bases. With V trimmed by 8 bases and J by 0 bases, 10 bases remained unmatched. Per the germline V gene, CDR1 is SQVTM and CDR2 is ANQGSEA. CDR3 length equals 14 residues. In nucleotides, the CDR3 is TGCAGCCCGTTCCCGGGACAGCACTCCTACGAGCAGTACGTC. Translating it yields CSPFPGQHSYEQYV.

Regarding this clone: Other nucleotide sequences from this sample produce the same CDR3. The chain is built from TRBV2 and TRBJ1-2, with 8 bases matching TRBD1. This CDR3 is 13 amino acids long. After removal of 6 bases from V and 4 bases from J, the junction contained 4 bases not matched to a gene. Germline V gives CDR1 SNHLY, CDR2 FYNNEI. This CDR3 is CASSGTGGYGYTF. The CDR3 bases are TGTGCCAGCAGCGGGACAGGCGGCTATGGCTACACCTTC.

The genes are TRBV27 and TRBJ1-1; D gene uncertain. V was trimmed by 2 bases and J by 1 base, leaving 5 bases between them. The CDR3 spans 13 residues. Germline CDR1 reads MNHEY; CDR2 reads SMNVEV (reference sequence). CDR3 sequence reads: CASSLQANTEAFF. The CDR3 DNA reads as TGTGCCAGCAGTTTACAAGCGAACACTGAAGCTTTCTTT.

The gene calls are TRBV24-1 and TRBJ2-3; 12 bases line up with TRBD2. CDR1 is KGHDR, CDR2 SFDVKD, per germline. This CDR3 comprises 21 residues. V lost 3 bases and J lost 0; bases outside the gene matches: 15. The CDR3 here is CATSDPQGLAGTSLSTDTQYF. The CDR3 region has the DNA TGTGCCACCAGTGATCCCCAAGGACTAGCGGGAACCAGCCTAAGCACAGATACGCAGTATTTT.

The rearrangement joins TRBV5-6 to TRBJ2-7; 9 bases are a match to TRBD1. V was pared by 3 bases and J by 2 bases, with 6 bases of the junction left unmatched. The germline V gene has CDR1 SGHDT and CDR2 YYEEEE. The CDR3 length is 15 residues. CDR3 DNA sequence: TGTGCCAGCAGCTACGACAGGGGGAACCCCTACGAGCAGTACGTC. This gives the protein CASSYDRGNPYEQYV.

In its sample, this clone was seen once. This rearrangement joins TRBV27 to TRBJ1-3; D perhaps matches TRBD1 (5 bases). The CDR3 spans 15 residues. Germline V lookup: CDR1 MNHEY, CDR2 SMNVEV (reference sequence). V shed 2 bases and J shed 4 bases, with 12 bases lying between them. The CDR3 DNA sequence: TGTGCCAGCAGTTTAGCAGGGCCAGAAGGAAACACCATATATTTT. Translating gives CASSLAGPEGNTIYF.

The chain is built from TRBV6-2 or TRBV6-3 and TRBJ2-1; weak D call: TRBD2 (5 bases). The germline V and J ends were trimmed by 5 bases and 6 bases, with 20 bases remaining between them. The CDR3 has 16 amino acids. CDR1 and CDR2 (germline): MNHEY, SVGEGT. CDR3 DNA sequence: TGTGCCAGCAGTCCCCGGGGAACAAGGGTGGGCAATGAGCAGTTCTTC. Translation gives CASSPRGTRVGNEQFF.

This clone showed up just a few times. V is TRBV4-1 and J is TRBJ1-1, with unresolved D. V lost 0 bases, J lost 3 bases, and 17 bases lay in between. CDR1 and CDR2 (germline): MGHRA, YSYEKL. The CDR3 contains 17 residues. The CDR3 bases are TGCGCCAGCAGCCAAGAGAATTTCCCCCCGGCGGACACTGAAGCTTTCTTT. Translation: CASSQENFPPADTEAFF.

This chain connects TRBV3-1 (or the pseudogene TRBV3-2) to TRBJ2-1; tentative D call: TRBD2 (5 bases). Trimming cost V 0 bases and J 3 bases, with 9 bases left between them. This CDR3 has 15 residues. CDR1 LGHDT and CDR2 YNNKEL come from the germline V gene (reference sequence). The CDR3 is CASSQDRRNYNEQFF. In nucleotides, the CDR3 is TGTGCCAGCAGCCAAGACCGGAGGAACTACAATGAGCAGTTCTTC.

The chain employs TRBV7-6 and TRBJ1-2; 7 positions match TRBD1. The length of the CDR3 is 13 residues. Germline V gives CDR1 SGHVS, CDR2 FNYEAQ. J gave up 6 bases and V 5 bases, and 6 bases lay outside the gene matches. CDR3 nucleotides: TGTGCCAGCAGCACCACAGGGGCAGATGGCTACACCTTC. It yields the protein CASSTTGADGYTF.

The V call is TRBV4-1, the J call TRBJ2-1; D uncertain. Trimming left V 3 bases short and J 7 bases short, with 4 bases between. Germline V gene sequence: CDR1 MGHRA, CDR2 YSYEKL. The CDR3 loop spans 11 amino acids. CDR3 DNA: TGCGCCAGCAGCCACCGGAATGAGCAGTTCTTC. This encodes CASSHRNEQFF.

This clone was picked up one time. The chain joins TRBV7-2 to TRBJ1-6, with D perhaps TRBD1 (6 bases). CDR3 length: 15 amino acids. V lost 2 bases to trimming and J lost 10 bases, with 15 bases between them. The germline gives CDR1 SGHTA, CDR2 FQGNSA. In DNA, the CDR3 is TGTGCCAGCAGCTTAAGTTACCCAGGGGAATCACCCCTCCACTTT. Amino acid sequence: CASSLSYPGESPLHF.

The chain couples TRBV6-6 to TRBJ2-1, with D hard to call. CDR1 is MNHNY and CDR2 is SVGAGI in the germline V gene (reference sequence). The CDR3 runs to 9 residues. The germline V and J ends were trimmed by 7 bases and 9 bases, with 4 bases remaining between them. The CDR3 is CASTSEQFF. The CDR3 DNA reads TGTGCCAGCACCAGTGAGCAGTTCTTC.

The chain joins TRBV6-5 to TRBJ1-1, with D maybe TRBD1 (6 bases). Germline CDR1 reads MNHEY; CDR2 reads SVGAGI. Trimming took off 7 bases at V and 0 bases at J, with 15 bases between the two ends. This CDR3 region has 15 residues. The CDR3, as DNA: TGTGCCAGCAAGAAGGGGGGGGGCCTGAACACTGAAGCTTTCTTT. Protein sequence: CASKKGGGLNTEAFF.

CDR3 in amino acids: CASSFGRGRQTQYF. For the CDR3, the DNA is TGTGCCAGCAGCTTTGGAAGGGGCCGTCAGACCCAGTACTTC. V gene TRBV7-2 combines with J gene TRBJ2-5; a possible D gene is TRBD1 (5 bases). This CDR3 is 14 amino acids long. The V gene lost 3 bases and the J gene lost 6 bases, with 14 bases spanning the gap. The germline V gene has CDR1 SGHTA and CDR2 FQGNSA.

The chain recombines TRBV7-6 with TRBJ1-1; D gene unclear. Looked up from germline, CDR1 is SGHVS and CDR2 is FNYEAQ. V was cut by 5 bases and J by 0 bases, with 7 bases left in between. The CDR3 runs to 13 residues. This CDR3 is CASSLQMNTEAFF. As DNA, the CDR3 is TGTGCCAGCAGCCTCCAGATGAACACTGAAGCTTTCTTT. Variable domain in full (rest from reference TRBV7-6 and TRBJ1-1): GAGVSQSPRYKVTKRGQDVALRCDPISGHVSLYWYRQALGQGPEFLTYFNYEAQQDKSGLPNDRFSAERPEGSISTLTIQRTEQRDSAMYRCASSLQMNTEAFFGQGTRLTVV.

The CDR3 DNA reads as TGTGCCAGTAGTATTGAGGGCCCCCGTGAGCAGTTCTTC. It translates to CASSIEGPREQFF. The genes are TRBV19 and TRBJ2-1; TRBD2 might be the D (5 bases). The germline CDR1 and CDR2 sequences are LNHDA and SQIVND (reference sequence). The CDR3 has 13 amino acids. V shed 3 bases and J shed 9 bases, with 12 bases lying between them.

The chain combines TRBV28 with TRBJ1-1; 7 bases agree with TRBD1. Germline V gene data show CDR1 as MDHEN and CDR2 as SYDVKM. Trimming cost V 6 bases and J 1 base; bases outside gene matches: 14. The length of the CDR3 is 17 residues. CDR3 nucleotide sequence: TGTGCCAGCAGGCCAGGGGGGCTCCTGAGGGGGAACACTGAAGCTTTCTTT. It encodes CASRPGGLLRGNTEAFF.